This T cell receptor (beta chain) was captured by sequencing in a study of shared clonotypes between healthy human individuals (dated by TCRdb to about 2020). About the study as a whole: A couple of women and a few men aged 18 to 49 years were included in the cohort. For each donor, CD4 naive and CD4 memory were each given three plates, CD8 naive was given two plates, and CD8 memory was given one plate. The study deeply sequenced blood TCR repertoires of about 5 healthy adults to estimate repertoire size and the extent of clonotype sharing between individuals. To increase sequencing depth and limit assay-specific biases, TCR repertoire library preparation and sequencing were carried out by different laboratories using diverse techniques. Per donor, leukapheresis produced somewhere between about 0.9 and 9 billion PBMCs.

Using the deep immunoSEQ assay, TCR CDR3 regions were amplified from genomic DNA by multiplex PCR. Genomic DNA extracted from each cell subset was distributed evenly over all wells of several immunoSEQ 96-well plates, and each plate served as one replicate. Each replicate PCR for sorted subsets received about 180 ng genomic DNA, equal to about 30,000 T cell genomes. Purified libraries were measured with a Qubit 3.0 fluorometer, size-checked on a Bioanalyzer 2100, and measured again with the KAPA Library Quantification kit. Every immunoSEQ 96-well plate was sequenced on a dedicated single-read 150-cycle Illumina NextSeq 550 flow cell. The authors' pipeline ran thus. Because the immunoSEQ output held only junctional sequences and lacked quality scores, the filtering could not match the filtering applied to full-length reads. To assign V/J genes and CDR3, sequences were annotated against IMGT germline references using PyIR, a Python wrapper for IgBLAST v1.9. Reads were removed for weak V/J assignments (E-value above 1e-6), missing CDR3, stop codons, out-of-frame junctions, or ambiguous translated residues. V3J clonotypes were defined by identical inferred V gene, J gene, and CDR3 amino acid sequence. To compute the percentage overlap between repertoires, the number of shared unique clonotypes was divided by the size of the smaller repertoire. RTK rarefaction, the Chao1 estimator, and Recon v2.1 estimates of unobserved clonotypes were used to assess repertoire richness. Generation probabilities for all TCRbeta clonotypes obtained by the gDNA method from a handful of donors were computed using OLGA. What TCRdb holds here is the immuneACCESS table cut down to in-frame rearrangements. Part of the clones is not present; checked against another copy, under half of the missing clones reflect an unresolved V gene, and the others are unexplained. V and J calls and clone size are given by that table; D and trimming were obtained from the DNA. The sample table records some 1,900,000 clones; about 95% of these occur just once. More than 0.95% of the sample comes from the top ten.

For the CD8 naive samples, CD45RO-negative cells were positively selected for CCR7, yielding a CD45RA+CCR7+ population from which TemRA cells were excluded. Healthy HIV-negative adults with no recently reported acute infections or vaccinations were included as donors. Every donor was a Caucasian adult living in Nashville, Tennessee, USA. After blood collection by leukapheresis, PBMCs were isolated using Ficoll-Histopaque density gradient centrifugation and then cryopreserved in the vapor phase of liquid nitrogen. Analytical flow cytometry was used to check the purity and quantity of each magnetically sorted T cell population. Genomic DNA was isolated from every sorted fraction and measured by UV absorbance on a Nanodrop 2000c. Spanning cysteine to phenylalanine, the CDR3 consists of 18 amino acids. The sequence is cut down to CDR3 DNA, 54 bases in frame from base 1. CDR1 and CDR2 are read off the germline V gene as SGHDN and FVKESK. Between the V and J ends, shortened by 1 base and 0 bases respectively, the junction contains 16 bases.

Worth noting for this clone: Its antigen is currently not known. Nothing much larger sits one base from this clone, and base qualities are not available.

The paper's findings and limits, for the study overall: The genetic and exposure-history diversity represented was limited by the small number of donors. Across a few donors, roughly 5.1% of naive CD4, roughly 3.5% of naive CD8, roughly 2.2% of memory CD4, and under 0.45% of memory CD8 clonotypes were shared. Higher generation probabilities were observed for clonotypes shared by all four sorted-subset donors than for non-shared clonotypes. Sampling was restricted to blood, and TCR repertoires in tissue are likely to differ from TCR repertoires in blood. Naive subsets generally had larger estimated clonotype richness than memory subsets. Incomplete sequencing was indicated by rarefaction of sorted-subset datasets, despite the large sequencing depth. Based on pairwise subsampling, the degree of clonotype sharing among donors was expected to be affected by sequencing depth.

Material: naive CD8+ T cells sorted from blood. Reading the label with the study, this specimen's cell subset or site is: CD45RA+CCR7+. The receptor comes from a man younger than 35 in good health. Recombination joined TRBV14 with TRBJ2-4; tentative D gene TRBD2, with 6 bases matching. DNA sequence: TGTGCCAGCAGCCAAGTCCACCGGGGGAAGACAGCCAAAAACATTCAGTACTTC. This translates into CASSQVHRGKTAKNIQYF.